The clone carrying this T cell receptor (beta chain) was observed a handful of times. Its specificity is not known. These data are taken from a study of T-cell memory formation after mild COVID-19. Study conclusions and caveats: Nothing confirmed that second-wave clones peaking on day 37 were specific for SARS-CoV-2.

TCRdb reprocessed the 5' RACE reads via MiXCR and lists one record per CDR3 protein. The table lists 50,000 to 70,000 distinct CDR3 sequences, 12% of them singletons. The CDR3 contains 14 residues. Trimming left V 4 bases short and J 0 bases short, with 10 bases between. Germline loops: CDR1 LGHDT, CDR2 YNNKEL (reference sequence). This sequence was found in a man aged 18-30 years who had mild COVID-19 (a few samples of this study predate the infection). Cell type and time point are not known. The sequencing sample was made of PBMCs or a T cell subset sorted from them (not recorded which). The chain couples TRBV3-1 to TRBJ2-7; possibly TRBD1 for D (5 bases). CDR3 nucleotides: TGTGCCAGCAGCCTCGGAACAGGCTCCTACGAGCAGTACTTC. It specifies CASSLGTGSYEQYF.